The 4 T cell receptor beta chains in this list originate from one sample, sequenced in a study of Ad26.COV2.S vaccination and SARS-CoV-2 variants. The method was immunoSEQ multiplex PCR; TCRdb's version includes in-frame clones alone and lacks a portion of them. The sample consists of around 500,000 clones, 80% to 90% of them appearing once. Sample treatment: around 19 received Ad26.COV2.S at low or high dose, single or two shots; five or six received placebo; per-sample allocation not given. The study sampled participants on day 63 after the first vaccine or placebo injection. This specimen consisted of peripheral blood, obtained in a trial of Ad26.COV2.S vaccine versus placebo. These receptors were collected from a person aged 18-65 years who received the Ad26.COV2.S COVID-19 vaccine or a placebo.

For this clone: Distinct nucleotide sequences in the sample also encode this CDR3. CDR3 nucleotide sequence: TGTGCCAGCAGCTTGCGGGACACCGGGGAGCTGTTTTTT. Its translation: CASSLRDTGELFF. This sequence joins TRBV7-3 and TRBJ2-2; TRBD2 is a possible D gene (5 bases). The CDR3 runs 13 residues. Trimming cost V 3 bases and J 3 bases, with 5 bases left between them. Germline V lookup: CDR1 SGHTA, CDR2 FQGTGA.

CDR3 in amino acids: CASSVAGTDTQYF. CDR3 DNA: TGTGCCAGCAGCGTAGCTGGCACAGATACGCAGTATTTT. V usage is TRBV9 and J usage is TRBJ2-3; D unclear. Germline CDR1 and CDR2: SGDLS and YYNGEE. Trimming removed 0 bases at V and 1 base at J, with 3 bases between. The CDR3 extends over 13 amino acids.

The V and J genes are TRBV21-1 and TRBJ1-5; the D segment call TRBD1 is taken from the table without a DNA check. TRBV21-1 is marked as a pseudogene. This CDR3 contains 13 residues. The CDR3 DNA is TGTGCCAGCAGCAGACAGGGAGATCAGCCCCAGCATTTT. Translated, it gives CASSRQGDQPQHF.

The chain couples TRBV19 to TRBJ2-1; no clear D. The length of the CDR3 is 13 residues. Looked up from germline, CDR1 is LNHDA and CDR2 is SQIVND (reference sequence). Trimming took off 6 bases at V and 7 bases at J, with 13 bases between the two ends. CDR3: CASRMQMGNEQFF. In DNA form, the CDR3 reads TGTGCCAGTAGAATGCAAATGGGTAATGAGCAGTTCTTC. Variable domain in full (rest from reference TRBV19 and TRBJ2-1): DGGITQSPKYLFRKEGQNVTLSCEQNLNHDAMYWYRQDPGQGLRLIYYSQIVNDFQKGDIAEGYSVSREKKESFPLTVTSAQKNPTAFYLCASRMQMGNEQFFGPGTRLTVL.